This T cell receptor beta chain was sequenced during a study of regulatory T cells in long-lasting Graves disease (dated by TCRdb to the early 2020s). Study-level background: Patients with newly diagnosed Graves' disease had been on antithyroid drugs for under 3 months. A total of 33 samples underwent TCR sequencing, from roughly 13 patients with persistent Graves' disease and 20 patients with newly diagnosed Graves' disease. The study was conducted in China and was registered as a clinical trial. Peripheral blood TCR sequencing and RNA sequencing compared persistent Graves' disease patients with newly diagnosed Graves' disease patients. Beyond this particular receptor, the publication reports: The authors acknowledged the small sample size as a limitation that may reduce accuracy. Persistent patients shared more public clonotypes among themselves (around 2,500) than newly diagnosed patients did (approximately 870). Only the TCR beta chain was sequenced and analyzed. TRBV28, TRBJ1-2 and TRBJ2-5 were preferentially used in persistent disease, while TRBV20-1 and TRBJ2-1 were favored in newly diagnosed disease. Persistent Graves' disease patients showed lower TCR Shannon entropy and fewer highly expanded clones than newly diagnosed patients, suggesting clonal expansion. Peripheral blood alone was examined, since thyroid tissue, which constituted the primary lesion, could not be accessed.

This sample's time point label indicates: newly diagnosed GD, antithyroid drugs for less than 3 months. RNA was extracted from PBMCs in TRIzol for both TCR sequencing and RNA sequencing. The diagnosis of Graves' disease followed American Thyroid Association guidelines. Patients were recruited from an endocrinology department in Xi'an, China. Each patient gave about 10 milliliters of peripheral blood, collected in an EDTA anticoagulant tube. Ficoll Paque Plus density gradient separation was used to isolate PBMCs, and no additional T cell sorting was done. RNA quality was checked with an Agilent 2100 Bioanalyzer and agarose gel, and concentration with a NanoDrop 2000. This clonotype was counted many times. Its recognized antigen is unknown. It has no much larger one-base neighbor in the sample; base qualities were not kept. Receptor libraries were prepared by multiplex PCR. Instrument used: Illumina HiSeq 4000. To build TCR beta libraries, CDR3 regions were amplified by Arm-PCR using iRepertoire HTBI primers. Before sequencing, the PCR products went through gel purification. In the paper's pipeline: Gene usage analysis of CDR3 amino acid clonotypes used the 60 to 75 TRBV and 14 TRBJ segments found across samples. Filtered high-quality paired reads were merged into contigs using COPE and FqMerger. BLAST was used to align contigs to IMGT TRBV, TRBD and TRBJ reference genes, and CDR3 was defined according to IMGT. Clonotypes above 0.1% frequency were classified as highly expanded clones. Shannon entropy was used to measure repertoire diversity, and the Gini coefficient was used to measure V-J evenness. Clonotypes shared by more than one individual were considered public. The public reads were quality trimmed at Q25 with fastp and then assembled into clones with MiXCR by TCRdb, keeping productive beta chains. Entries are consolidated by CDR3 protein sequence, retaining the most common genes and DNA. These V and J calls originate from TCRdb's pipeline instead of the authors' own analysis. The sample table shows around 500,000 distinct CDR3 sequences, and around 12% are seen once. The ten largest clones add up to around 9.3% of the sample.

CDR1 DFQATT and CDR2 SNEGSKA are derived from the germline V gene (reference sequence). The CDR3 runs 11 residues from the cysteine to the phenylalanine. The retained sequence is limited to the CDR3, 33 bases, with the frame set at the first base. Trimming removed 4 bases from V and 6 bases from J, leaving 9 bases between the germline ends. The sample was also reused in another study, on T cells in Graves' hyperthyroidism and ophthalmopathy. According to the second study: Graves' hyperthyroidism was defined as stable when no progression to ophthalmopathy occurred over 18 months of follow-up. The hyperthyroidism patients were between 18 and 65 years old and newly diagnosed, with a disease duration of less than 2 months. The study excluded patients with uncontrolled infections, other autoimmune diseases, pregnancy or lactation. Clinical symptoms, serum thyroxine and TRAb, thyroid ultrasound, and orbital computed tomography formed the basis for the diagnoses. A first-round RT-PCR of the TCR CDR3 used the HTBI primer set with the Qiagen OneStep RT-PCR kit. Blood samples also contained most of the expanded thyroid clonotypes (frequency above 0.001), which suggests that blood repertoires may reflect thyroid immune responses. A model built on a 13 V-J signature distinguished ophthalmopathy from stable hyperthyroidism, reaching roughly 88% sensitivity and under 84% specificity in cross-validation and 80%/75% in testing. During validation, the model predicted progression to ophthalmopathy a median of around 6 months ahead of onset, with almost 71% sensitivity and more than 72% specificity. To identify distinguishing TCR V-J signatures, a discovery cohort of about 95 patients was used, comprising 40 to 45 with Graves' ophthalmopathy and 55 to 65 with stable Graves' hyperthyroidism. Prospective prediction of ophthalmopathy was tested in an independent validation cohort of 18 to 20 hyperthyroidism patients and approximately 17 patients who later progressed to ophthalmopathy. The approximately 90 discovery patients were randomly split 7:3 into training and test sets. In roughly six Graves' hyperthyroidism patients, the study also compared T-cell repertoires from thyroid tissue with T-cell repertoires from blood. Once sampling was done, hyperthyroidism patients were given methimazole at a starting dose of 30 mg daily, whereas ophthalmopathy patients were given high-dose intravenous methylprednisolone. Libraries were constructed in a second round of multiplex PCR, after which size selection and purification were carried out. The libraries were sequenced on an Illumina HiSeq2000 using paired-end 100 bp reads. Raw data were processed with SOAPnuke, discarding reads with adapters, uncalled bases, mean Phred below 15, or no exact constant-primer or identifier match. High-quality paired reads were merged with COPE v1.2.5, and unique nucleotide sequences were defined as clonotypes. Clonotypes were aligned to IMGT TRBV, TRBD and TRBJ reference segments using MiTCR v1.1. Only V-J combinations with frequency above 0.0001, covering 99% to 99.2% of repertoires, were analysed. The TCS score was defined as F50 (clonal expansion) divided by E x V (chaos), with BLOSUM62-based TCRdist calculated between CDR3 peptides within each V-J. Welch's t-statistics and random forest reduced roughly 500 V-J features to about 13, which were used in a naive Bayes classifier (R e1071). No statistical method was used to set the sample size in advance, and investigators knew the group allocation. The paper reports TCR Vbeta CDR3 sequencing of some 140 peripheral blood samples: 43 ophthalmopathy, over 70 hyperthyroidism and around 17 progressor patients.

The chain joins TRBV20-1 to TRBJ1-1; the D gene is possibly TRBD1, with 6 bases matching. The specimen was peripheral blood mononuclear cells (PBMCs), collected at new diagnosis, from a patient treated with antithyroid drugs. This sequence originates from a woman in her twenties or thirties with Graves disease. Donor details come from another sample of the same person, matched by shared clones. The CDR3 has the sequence CSAMEGAEAFF. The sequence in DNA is TGCAGTGCTATGGAGGGGGCTGAAGCTTTCTTT.